The rows below give T cell receptor beta chains drawn from one sample of a study of T cell responses to AZD1222 COVID-19 vaccine. Some clones are missing from TCRdb's copy, which holds only in-frame ones; the method was immunoSEQ multiplex PCR. The repertoire holds about 150,000 clones, over 80% seen once, with roughly 3.5% in the top ten. The sequencing used peripheral blood, collected 28 days after the second AZD1222 dose. These receptors were taken from an adult who received the AZD1222 COVID-19 vaccine. Both conserved end residues are part of each CDR3. A D gene is named only where the DNA matches it firmly. The listing skips clone size in some rows; elsewhere it reads once, few, many or a size class.

J gene: TRBJ1-1
clone size: once
V gene: TRBV6-5
D gene: TRBD1
CDR3 DNA: TGTGCCAGCAGGGACAGGCGCGGAACTGAAGCTTTCTTT
CDR3 protein: CASRDRRGTEAFF

J gene: TRBJ1-2
clone size: once
V gene: TRBV28
D gene: TRBD1
CDR3 DNA: TGTGCCAGCAGTTTATCGGGACAGGGTTATGGCTACACCTTC
CDR3 protein: CASSLSGQGYGYTF

J gene: TRBJ2-1
clone size: few
V gene: TRBV4-1
D gene: -
CDR3 DNA: TGCGCCAGCAGCCAAGATACGAGGTTAGCGCGTACGAGCTCCTACAATGAGCAGTTCTTC
CDR3 protein: CASSQDTRLARTSSYNEQFF

J gene: TRBJ2-5
clone size: once
V gene: TRBV4-1
D gene: -
CDR3 DNA: TGCGCCAGCAGCCAAGATAAAGAGACCCAGTACTTC
CDR3 protein: CASSQDKETQYF

J gene: TRBJ2-3
clone size: few
V gene: TRBV30
D gene: TRBD1
CDR3 DNA: TGTGCCCACGGAAGGGGGCAAGGAGATACGCAGTATTTT
CDR3 protein: CAHGRGQGDTQYF

J gene: TRBJ1-5
clone size: -
V gene: TRBV4-2
D gene: -
CDR3 DNA: TGTGCCAGCAGCCAAGAGGGGGGTTCAGGGCAGCCCCAGCATTTT
CDR3 protein: CASSQEGGSGQPQHF

J gene: TRBJ1-2
clone size: -
V gene: TRBV7-8
D gene: -
CDR3 DNA: TGTGCCAGCAGCTTAGCACGGGAAGCTAACTATGGCTACACCTTC
CDR3 protein: CASSLAREANYGYTF

J gene: TRBJ2-2
clone size: -
V gene: TRBV6-5
D gene: -
CDR3 DNA: TGTGCCAGCAATCGACAGAGCGGCGGGGAGCTGTTTTTT
CDR3 protein: CASNRQSGGELFF

J gene: TRBJ2-5
clone size: -
V gene: TRBV5-1
D gene: -
CDR3 DNA: TGCGCCAGCAGCTTGGAGGAGACCCAGTACTTC
CDR3 protein: CASSLEETQYF

J gene: TRBJ1-5
clone size: -
V gene: TRBV15
D gene: -
CDR3 DNA: TGTGCCACCAGCACAACAGGGCATCAGCCCCAGCATTTT
CDR3 protein: CATSTTGHQPQHF

J gene: TRBJ1-5
clone size: -
V gene: TRBV30
D gene: -
CDR3 DNA: TGTGCCTGGAGTACGGCTGTAGGTAATCAGCCCCAGCATTTT
CDR3 protein: CAWSTAVGNQPQHF

J gene: TRBJ2-7
clone size: -
V gene: TRBV6-6
D gene: TRBD2
CDR3 DNA: TGTGCCAGCAGATCTAGCGGTAGCTCCTACGAGCAGTACTTC
CDR3 protein: CASRSSGSSYEQYF

J gene: TRBJ1-2
clone size: -
V gene: TRBV28
D gene: -
CDR3 DNA: TGTGCCAGCAGTCCTTCACAGGTGGGAAACTATGGCTACACCTTC
CDR3 protein: CASSPSQVGNYGYTF

J gene: TRBJ1-1
clone size: -
V gene: TRBV27
D gene: TRBD1
CDR3 DNA: TGTGCCAGCAGTACTGGACAGGTCCCTATGAACACTGAAGCTTTCTTT
CDR3 protein: CASSTGQVPMNTEAFF

J gene: TRBJ1-1
clone size: -
V gene: TRBV27
D gene: -
CDR3 DNA: TGTGCCAGCAGTTCGTATGGCACTGAAGCTTTCTTT
CDR3 protein: CASSSYGTEAFF

J gene: TRBJ2-7
clone size: few
V gene: TRBV14
D gene: TRBD1
CDR3 DNA: TGTGCCAGCAGCCTTGGGACAGGACACTCCTACGAGCAGTACTTC
CDR3 protein: CASSLGTGHSYEQYF

J gene: TRBJ1-5
clone size: -
V gene: TRBV4-3
D gene: -
CDR3 DNA: TGCGCCAGCAGTCCCGAAAGGTATAGCAATCAGCCCCAGCATTTT
CDR3 protein: CASSPERYSNQPQHF

J gene: TRBJ1-1
clone size: -
V gene: TRBV18
D gene: TRBD1
CDR3 DNA: TGTGCCAGCTCACCAGGGACAGGGGGGAACACTGAAGCTTTCTTT
CDR3 protein: CASSPGTGGNTEAFF

J gene: TRBJ1-1
clone size: -
V gene: TRBV6-5
D gene: TRBD1
CDR3 DNA: TGTGCCAGCAGCCGAGGGGGCAGATGGACTGAAGCTTTCTTT
CDR3 protein: CASSRGGRWTEAFF

J gene: TRBJ1-1
clone size: -
V gene: TRBV10-3
D gene: -
CDR3 DNA: TGTGCCATCAGGAAGGGGGACACTGAAGCTTTCTTT
CDR3 protein: CAIRKGDTEAFF

J gene: TRBJ1-5
clone size: many
V gene: TRBV6-2/TRBV6-3
D gene: -
CDR3 DNA: TGTGCCAGCAGTCATGAGGACACCTATCAGCCCCAGCATTTT
CDR3 protein: CASSHEDTYQPQHF

J gene: TRBJ2-1
clone size: -
V gene: TRBV19
D gene: TRBD2
CDR3 DNA: TGTGCCAGTAGTACCCCTAGCGGGATGGGTGAGCAGTTCTTC
CDR3 protein: CASSTPSGMGEQFF

J gene: TRBJ1-5
clone size: -
V gene: TRBV19
D gene: -
CDR3 DNA: TGTGCCAGTAGTAACTGGGTTCTCTGGGAGCCCCAGCATTTT
CDR3 protein: CASSNWVLWEPQHF

J gene: TRBJ1-3
clone size: -
V gene: TRBV2
D gene: -
CDR3 DNA: TGTGCCAGCAGTAGGACTCCTGGAAACACCATATATTTT
CDR3 protein: CASSRTPGNTIYF

J gene: TRBJ1-6
clone size: -
V gene: TRBV15
D gene: -
CDR3 DNA: TGTGCCACCAGCACCCGGTGGGAGGGTTCACCCCTCCACTTT
CDR3 protein: CATSTRWEGSPLHF

J gene: TRBJ1-1
clone size: few
V gene: TRBV9
D gene: -
CDR3 DNA: TGTGCCAGCAGCGTAGCAAGGTCCCCGAACAGAGACACTGAAGCTTTCTTT
CDR3 protein: CASSVARSPNRDTEAFF

J gene: TRBJ2-7
clone size: -
V gene: TRBV19
D gene: TRBD2
CDR3 DNA: TGTGCCAGTAGTATAGGCAGCGGGAGGGCCCACGAGCAGTACTTC
CDR3 protein: CASSIGSGRAHEQYF

J gene: TRBJ1-4
clone size: once
V gene: TRBV27
D gene: -
CDR3 DNA: TGTGCCAGCAGTTTATTCTGGGGGAATGAAAAACTGTTTTTT
CDR3 protein: CASSLFWGNEKLFF

J gene: TRBJ2-1
clone size: many
V gene: TRBV6-2/TRBV6-3
D gene: TRBD2
CDR3 DNA: TGTGCCAGCAGTCCAGCGGGAGATTCCTACAATGAGCAGTTCTTC
CDR3 protein: CASSPAGDSYNEQFF

J gene: TRBJ2-5
clone size: once
V gene: TRBV11-1
D gene: -
CDR3 DNA: TGTGCCAGCAGCTTAGTAGGGGGGCGAGGAGAGACCCAGTACTTC
CDR3 protein: CASSLVGGRGETQYF

J gene: TRBJ2-1
clone size: -
V gene: TRBV19
D gene: TRBD1
CDR3 DNA: TGTGCCAGTAGTAAGCAGGGGGCATCCTACAATGAGCAGTTCTTC
CDR3 protein: CASSKQGASYNEQFF

J gene: TRBJ1-1
clone size: -
V gene: TRBV18
D gene: -
CDR3 DNA: TGTGCCAGCTCTGCGAGGAGGGAAGACGCTTTCTTT
CDR3 protein: CASSARREDAFF

J gene: TRBJ2-2
clone size: -
V gene: TRBV5-1
D gene: -
CDR3 DNA: TGCGCCAGCAGCTTGGCAGGATCGTCCGGGGAGCTGTTTTTT
CDR3 protein: CASSLAGSSGELFF

J gene: TRBJ2-5
clone size: -
V gene: TRBV30
D gene: TRBD2
CDR3 DNA: TGTGCCTGGAGCAGGACTAGCGGGAGTGAGACCCAGTACTTC
CDR3 protein: CAWSRTSGSETQYF

J gene: TRBJ2-2
clone size: -
V gene: TRBV6-5
D gene: TRBD1
CDR3 DNA: TGTGCCAGCAGTTCCGGGGACAGGGAAATCGGGGAGCTGTTTTTT
CDR3 protein: CASSSGDREIGELFF

J gene: TRBJ2-4
clone size: -
V gene: TRBV19
D gene: -
CDR3 DNA: TGTGCCAGTAGTATGAGGGGGGGCGAACAGTACTTC
CDR3 protein: CASSMRGGEQYF